One and the same sample provided the 28 T cell receptor beta chains below, sequenced in a study of Ad26.COV2.S vaccination and SARS-CoV-2 variants. The treatment here: roughly 20 received Ad26.COV2.S at low or high dose, single or two shots; 5 received placebo; per-sample allocation not given. Following the first vaccine or placebo injection, samples were taken on day 63. Method: immunoSEQ multiplex PCR; TCRdb's copy keeps in-frame clones and lacks some. The data hold roughly 380,000 clones, with roughly 84% observed a single time. This specimen was peripheral blood, taken in a trial of Ad26.COV2.S vaccine versus placebo. All receptors derive from a person between 18 and 65 years old who received the Ad26.COV2.S COVID-19 vaccine or a placebo.

The chain is built from TRBV27 and TRBJ1-4; D call uncertain. Trimming took off 6 bases at V and 0 bases at J, with 11 bases between the two ends. The CDR3 is 15 residues long. The germline V gene has CDR1 MNHEY and CDR2 SMNVEV (reference sequence). The CDR3 DNA reads as TGTGCCAGCAGCCCGACACCTGCAACTAATGAAAAACTGTTTTTT. This sequence encodes CASSPTPATNEKLFF.

J is TRBJ1-2 and V is TRBV11-3; tentative D call: TRBD1 (5 bases). The CDR3 runs 18 residues. The germline CDR1 and CDR2 sequences are SGHNT and YENEEA. Trimming removed 1 base at V and 8 bases at J, with 26 bases between. CDR3 amino acids: CASSLVPSGRNKMEGYTF. In nucleotides, the CDR3 is TGTGCCAGCAGCTTAGTGCCCTCAGGGCGCAATAAAATGGAAGGCTACACCTTC.

This chain joins TRBV5-1 and TRBJ1-4; a weak D match, TRBD1 (5 bases). The CDR3 covers 13 residues. V was pared by 6 bases and J by 8 bases, with 14 bases between. Germline lookup yields CDR1 SGHRS and CDR2 YFSETQ. The CDR3 DNA reads TGCGCCAGCACGCCCCCAGGGAAGGAAAAACTGTTTTTT. It specifies CASTPPGKEKLFF.

The rearrangement uses TRBV11-1 and TRBJ1-2, with a tentative D call TRBD1 (6 bases). The CDR3 contains 12 residues. Germline values: CDR1 SGHAT, CDR2 FQDESV (reference sequence). The V end was cut by 3 bases, the J end by 5 bases, with 7 bases between. CDR3 sequence reads: CASSFTGYGYTF. CDR3 in DNA: TGTGCCAGCAGCTTCACAGGGTATGGCTACACCTTC.

The chain has TRBV27 and TRBJ2-2; D assignment may be TRBD1 or TRBD2 (5 bases each). CDR3 length: 18 amino acids. Per the germline V gene, CDR1 is MNHEY and CDR2 is SMNVEV (reference sequence). V was cut by 2 bases and J by 0 bases, with 16 bases left in between. Here the CDR3 reads CASSLRVGDRANTGELFF. The DNA of the CDR3 is TGTGCCAGCAGTTTACGCGTGGGGGACCGCGCGAACACCGGGGAGCTGTTTTTT.

This chain connects TRBV15 to TRBJ1-2; a possible D gene is TRBD1 (5 bases). The CDR3 covers 15 residues. With 8 bases removed from V and 2 bases from J, the gap between germline ends came to 18 bases. Germline lookup yields CDR1 LNHNV and CDR2 YYDKDF (reference sequence). CDR3 sequence: CATSPQGRLNYGYTF. DNA of the CDR3: TGTGCCACCTCACCCCAGGGACGGCTAAACTATGGCTACACCTTC.

This sequence joins TRBV5-8 and TRBJ1-2; maybe TRBD1 (5 bases). The CDR3 has 13 residues. V lost 3 bases and J 7 bases, leaving 13 bases between the germline ends. From germline, CDR1 is SGHTS and CDR2 YDEGEE. CDR3 loop: CASSWDGPGGYTF. CDR3 in DNA: TGTGCCAGCAGCTGGGACGGTCCCGGTGGCTACACCTTC.

In nucleotides, the CDR3 is TGTGCCATCAAAACAAGCGGGTCTAGCTCCTACGAGCAGTACTTC. Protein sequence: CAIKTSGSSSYEQYF. V usage is TRBV10-3 and J usage is TRBJ2-7; D perhaps matches TRBD2 (6 bases). Trimming took off 7 bases at V and 0 bases at J, with 16 bases between the two ends. The germline gives CDR1 ENHRY, CDR2 SYGVKD. The CDR3 contains 15 residues.

J is TRBJ1-1 and V is TRBV6-5; TRBD1 is a possible D gene (6 bases). CDR3 length: 13 residues. V lost 9 bases to trimming and J lost 3 bases, with 14 bases between them. Looked up from germline, CDR1 is MNHEY and CDR2 is SVGAGI. CDR3 DNA: TGTGCCAGTTGGGGGGGGGCTGACACTGAAGCTTTCTTT. Translation: CASWGGADTEAFF.

The chain joins TRBV19 to TRBJ2-5, with 9 bases lining up with TRBD2. Germline loops: CDR1 LNHDA, CDR2 SQIVND (reference sequence). The V gene end was trimmed by 5 bases and the J gene end by 7 bases; junction bases not matched to a gene: 11. The CDR3 contains 15 residues. The CDR3 nucleotides read TGTGCCAGTAGTCCCCCTGGGACTAGCATTGGGACCCAGTACTTC. Residues: CASSPPGTSIGTQYF. Full variable domain (missing parts from reference TRBV19 and TRBJ2-5): DGGITQSPKYLFRKEGQNVTLSCEQNLNHDAMYWYRQDPGQGLRLIYYSQIVNDFQKGDIAEGYSVSREKKESFPLTVTSAQKNPTAFYLCASSPPGTSIGTQYFGPGTRLLVL.

The CDR3 loop reads CASRQTLNTEAFF. In DNA form, the CDR3 reads TGTGCCAGCAGACAAACACTGAACACTGAAGCTTTCTTT. The chain is built from TRBV7-6 and TRBJ1-1; D not certain. The CDR3 sequence is 13 residues long. The V end was cut by 6 bases, the J end by 0 bases, with 8 bases between. The germline V gene has CDR1 SGHVS and CDR2 FNYEAQ. The whole variable domain, remainder taken from reference TRBV7-6 and TRBJ1-1, is GAGVSQSPRYKVTKRGQDVALRCDPISGHVSLYWYRQALGQGPEFLTYFNYEAQQDKSGLPNDRFSAERPEGSISTLTIQRTEQRDSAMYRCASRQTLNTEAFFGQGTRLTVV.

The rearrangement joins TRBV30 to TRBJ2-3; D may be TRBD1 (6 bases). Trimming took 0 bases from V and 0 from J, leaving 10 bases between them. CDR1 and CDR2 (germline): GTSNPN, SVGIG (reference sequence). CDR3 length: 15 amino acids. CDR3 region: CAWSVDSTSTDTQYF. CDR3 in DNA: TGTGCCTGGAGTGTGGACAGCACTAGCACAGATACGCAGTATTTT. Drawing the rest from reference TRBV30 and TRBJ2-3, the complete variable domain is SQTIHQWPATLVQPVGSPLSLECTVEGTSNPNLYWYRQAAGRGLQLLFYSVGIGQISSEVPQNLSASRPQDRQFILSSKKLLLSDSGFYLCAWSVDSTSTDTQYFGPGTRLTVL.

This chain uses TRBV5-4 with TRBJ2-4, with D perhaps matching TRBD1 (5 bases). Deletions cut 4 bases from V and 1 base from J, with 12 bases between. Germline V gene sequence: CDR1 SGHNT, CDR2 YYREEE (reference sequence). This CDR3 spans 15 amino acids. The CDR3 DNA is TGTGCCAGCAGCCTTAAAGGGGCTGCCAAAAACATTCAGTACTTC. Translating gives CASSLKGAAKNIQYF.

J is TRBJ1-1 and V is TRBV30; 8 bases match TRBD1. There are 13 residues in the CDR3. The J segment lost 12 bases and the V segment lost 2 bases, leaving 11 bases of the junction unmatched. CDR1 is GTSNPN and CDR2 is SVGIG in the germline V gene (reference sequence). The DNA of the CDR3 is TGTGCCTGGAGTATCGGGCTGGACAGGGCGTCTTTCTTT. Encoded protein: CAWSIGLDRASFF. Variable domain in full (rest from reference TRBV30 and TRBJ1-1): SQTIHQWPATLVQPVGSPLSLECTVEGTSNPNLYWYRQAAGRGLQLLFYSVGIGQISSEVPQNLSASRPQDRQFILSSKKLLLSDSGFYLCAWSIGLDRASFFGQGTRLTVV.

This clone occurred once. Here the CDR3 reads CASSVGTSTGELFF. DNA of the CDR3: TGTGCCAGCAGCGTAGGGACCTCCACCGGGGAGCTGTTTTTT. The V call is TRBV9, the J call TRBJ2-2; no firm D call. The CDR3 loop spans 14 amino acids. Germline values: CDR1 SGDLS, CDR2 YYNGEE. Trimming pared 0 bases from V and 4 bases from J, leaving 7 bases between. Looking up the rest from reference TRBV9 and TRBJ2-2 gives the full variable domain: DSGVTQTPKHLITATGQRVTLRCSPRSGDLSVYWYQQSLDQGLQFLIQYYNGEERAKGNILERFSAQQFPDLHSELNLSSLELGDSALYFCASSVGTSTGELFFGEGSRLTVL.

The chain employs TRBV15 and TRBJ2-2, with a weak D call TRBD2 (6 bases). From germline, CDR1 is LNHNV and CDR2 YYDKDF (reference sequence). The CDR3 covers 17 residues. Trimming removed 1 base from V and 5 bases from J, with 17 bases in between. The CDR3 sequence: CATSRATATEGTGELFF. The CDR3 region has the DNA TGTGCCACCAGCAGAGCCACTGCTACGGAGGGAACCGGGGAGCTGTTTTTT.

The chain recombines TRBV5-6 with TRBJ2-5; possible D gene TRBD1, 6 bases. The V gene lost 0 bases and the J gene lost 2 bases, with 11 bases spanning the gap. This CDR3 region has 15 residues. CDR1 and CDR2 from the germline V gene are SGHDT and YYEEEE. The CDR3, as DNA: TGTGCCAGCAGCTTGGGGGGGACATATCAAGAGACCCAGTACTTC. It codes for CASSLGGTYQETQYF.

The rearrangement uses TRBV20-1 and TRBJ2-7; D not resolved. This CDR3 has 11 residues. The V and J ends lost 1 base and 6 bases respectively, with 7 bases between them. Germline V gene data show CDR1 as DFQATT and CDR2 as SNEGSKA (reference sequence). The CDR3 here is CSARGEFEQYF. The CDR3, as DNA: TGCAGTGCTAGAGGAGAGTTCGAGCAGTACTTC.

The rearrangement uses TRBV7-3 and TRBJ1-5, with D perhaps matching TRBD1 (5 bases). Germline assignment: CDR1 SGHTA and CDR2 FQGTGA. The CDR3 consists of 13 residues. The ends were cut back, 5 bases at V and 10 bases at J, with 15 bases in the middle. CDR3: CASSRNPGNPQHF. The DNA of the CDR3 is TGTGCCAGCAGCCGAAACCCAGGGAATCCCCAGCATTTT.

The chain recombines TRBV7-9 with TRBJ2-2; maybe TRBD1 (6 bases). Germline values: CDR1 SEHNR, CDR2 FQNEAQ (reference sequence). The CDR3 has 18 amino acids. Trimming shortened V by 5 bases and J by 0 bases, and 19 bases separated the two germline ends. The CDR3 loop reads CASSHADTGTTNTGELFF. The CDR3 DNA follows: TGTGCCAGCAGCCACGCGGATACCGGGACAACGAACACCGGGGAGCTGTTTTTT.

This clone was detected a few times. V and J are TRBV2 and TRBJ1-6; no clear D gene. There are 11 residues in the CDR3. Germline V CDR1 and CDR2: SNHLY, FYNNEI. Trimming left V 8 bases short and J 8 bases short, with 7 bases between. The CDR3 spells CASSNHSPLHF. Written as DNA, the CDR3 is TGTGCCAGCTCGAACCATTCACCCCTCCACTTT.

The chain uses TRBV12-3 or TRBV12-4 and TRBJ1-4, with unresolved D. Trimming took off 3 bases at V and 6 bases at J, with 8 bases between the two ends. There are 13 residues in the CDR3. The CDR3 is CASSLNQDEKLFF. The CDR3 coding sequence is TGTGCCAGCAGTTTGAATCAGGATGAAAAACTGTTTTTT.

The V and J genes are TRBV5-1 and TRBJ2-3, with D maybe TRBD1 (6 bases). Trimming removed 7 bases at V and 0 bases at J, with 12 bases between. From germline, CDR1 is SGHRS and CDR2 YFSETQ. The CDR3 is made up of 14 amino acids. The CDR3 protein is CASCRDISTDTQYF. DNA for the CDR3: TGCGCCAGCTGCCGGGACATCAGCACAGATACGCAGTATTTT.

This chain's CDR3 is CASRPDTLNEAFF. The CDR3 DNA reads TGTGCCAGCAGACCCGACACACTCAATGAAGCTTTCTTT. The J gene is TRBJ1-1, the V gene TRBV27; D unresolved. Germline CDR1 reads MNHEY; CDR2 reads SMNVEV (reference sequence). The V and J ends lost 6 bases and 7 bases respectively, with 15 bases between them. The CDR3 extends over 13 amino acids.

The chain carries TRBV6-5 and TRBJ2-7, with 8 bases matching TRBD1. This CDR3 is built from 14 residues. With V trimmed by 6 bases and J by 6 bases, 10 bases remained unmatched. CDR1 and CDR2 from the germline V gene are MNHEY and SVGAGI. The CDR3 here is CASRGQGAKSEQYF. The CDR3 DNA is TGTGCCAGCAGGGGGCAGGGGGCTAAATCCGAGCAGTACTTC.

On this clone: At one end, the junction sequence differs from germline, possibly due to a read error. The gene calls are TRBV5-6 and TRBJ2-1; no reliable D call. Germline lookup yields CDR1 SGHDT and CDR2 YYEEEE. The CDR3 runs to 12 residues. The CDR3 loop reads CASSLGSNEQFF. CDR3 sequence (DNA): TGTGCCAGCAGTTTGGGCAGCAATGAGCAGTTCTTC. Together with reference TRBV5-6 and TRBJ2-1, the CDR3 gives the full variable domain: DAGVTQSPTHLIKTRGQQVTLRCSPKSGHDTVSWYQQALGQGPQFIFQYYEEEERQRGNFPDRFSGHQFPNYSSELNVNALLLGDSALYLCASSLGSNEQFFGPGTRLTVL.

This clone occurred a few times. This chain joins TRBV7-3 and TRBJ1-1; D unresolved. V lost 4 bases to trimming and J lost 8 bases, with 14 bases between them. The CDR3 is made up of 13 amino acids. Germline lookup yields CDR1 SGHTA and CDR2 FQGTGA. CDR3 sequence reads: CASSSGPSREAFF. The CDR3, as DNA: TGTGCCAGCAGCTCCGGGCCCTCTAGGGAAGCTTTCTTT.

Regarding this clone: The junction differs from germline at one of its ends, possibly a read error. The rearrangement uses TRBV7-7 and TRBJ2-3; tentatively, D is TRBD1 or TRBD2 (6 bases each). The CDR3 sequence is 16 residues long. The germline CDR1 and CDR2 sequences are SSHAT and FNYEAQ (reference sequence). CDR3 in amino acids: CASSPQGGTSTDTQYF. CDR3 DNA: TGTGCTAGCAGCCCACAAGGGGGGACTAGCACAGATACGCAGTATTTT. The whole variable domain, remainder taken from reference TRBV7-7 and TRBJ2-3, is GAGVSQSPRYKVTKRGQDVTLRCDPISSHATLYWYQQALGQGPEFLTYFNYEAQPDKSGLPSDRFSAERPEGSISTLTIQRTEQRDSAMYRCASSPQGGTSTDTQYFGPGTRLTVL.